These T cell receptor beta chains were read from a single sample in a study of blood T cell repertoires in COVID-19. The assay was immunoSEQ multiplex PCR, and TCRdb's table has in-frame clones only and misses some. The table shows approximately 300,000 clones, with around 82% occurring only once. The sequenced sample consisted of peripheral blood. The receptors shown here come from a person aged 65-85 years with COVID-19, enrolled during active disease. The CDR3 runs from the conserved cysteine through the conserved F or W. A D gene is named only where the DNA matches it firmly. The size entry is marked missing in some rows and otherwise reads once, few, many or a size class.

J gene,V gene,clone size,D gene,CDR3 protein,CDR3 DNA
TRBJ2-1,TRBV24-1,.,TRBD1,CATSDSGQGALNEQFF,TGTGCCACCAGTGATTCTGGACAGGGGGCGCTGAATGAGCAGTTCTTC
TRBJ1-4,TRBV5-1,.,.,CASSLNGDSGEKLFF,TGCGCCAGCAGCTTGAACGGGGACTCCGGTGAAAAACTGTTTTTT
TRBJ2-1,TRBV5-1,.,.,CASSFQREQFF,TGCGCCAGCAGCTTCCAGCGGGAGCAGTTCTTC
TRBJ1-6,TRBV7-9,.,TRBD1,CASSYPDRGMVVLHF,TGTGCCAGCAGCTACCCGGACAGGGGGATGGTAGTCCTCCACTTT
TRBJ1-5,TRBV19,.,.,CASSIGGEEGQPQHF,TGTGCCAGTAGTATTGGTGGGGAGGAGGGTCAGCCCCAGCATTTT
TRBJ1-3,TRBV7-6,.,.,CASSLGTSTGNTIYF,TGTGCCAGCAGCTTAGGGACAAGTACTGGAAACACCATATATTTT
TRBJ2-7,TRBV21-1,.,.,CASSKPETSDDEQYF,TGTGCCAGCAGCAAACCGGAGACTAGCGATGACGAGCAGTACTTC
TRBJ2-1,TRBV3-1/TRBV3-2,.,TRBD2,CASSQAASGYNEQFF,TGTGCCAGCAGCCAAGCCGCTAGCGGGTACAATGAGCAGTTCTTC
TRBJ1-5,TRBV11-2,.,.,CASSLASSNQPQHF,TGTGCCAGCAGCTTAGCCAGTTCAAATCAGCCCCAGCATTTT
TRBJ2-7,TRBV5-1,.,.,CASSALQGTGPYEQYF,TGCGCCAGCAGCGCATTACAGGGTACCGGTCCCTACGAGCAGTACTTC
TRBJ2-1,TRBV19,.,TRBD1,CASSIQGQGLAYNEQFF,TGTGCCAGTAGTATACAAGGACAGGGGCTGGCCTACAATGAGCAGTTCTTC
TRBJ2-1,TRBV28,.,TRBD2,CASIGSGGKRNEQFF,TGTGCCAGCATCGGGTCGGGGGGAAAGCGCAATGAGCAGTTCTTC
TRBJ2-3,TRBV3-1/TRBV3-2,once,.,CASSRLGARTDTQYF,TGTGCCAGCAGCCGATTGGGGGCACGCACAGATACGCAGTATTTT
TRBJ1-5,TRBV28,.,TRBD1,CASSPQGVSNQPQHF,TGTGCCAGCAGTCCACAGGGGGTTAGCAATCAGCCCCAGCATTTT
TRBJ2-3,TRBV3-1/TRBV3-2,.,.,CASSLLRELQYF,TGTGCCAGCAGCCTACTTCGAGAATTGCAGTATTTT
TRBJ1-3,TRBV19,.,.,CASSIMVGEAGGNTIYF,TGTGCCAGTAGTATTATGGTTGGAGAGGCTGGTGGAAACACCATATATTTT
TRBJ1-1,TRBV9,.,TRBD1,CASSGKSQGAPGEAFF,TGTGCCAGCAGCGGGAAATCACAGGGGGCGCCGGGTGAAGCTTTCTTT
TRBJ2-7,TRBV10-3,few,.,CAIRAQFGSSYEQYF,TGTGCCATCAGAGCCCAATTCGGGAGCTCCTACGAGCAGTACTTC
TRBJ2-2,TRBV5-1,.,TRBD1,CASSSTTGGVNTGELFF,TGCGCCAGCAGCTCAACCACAGGGGGCGTTAACACCGGGGAGCTGTTTTTT
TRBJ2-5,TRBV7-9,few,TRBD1,CASSLGTGKETQYF,TGTGCCAGCAGCTTAGGGACAGGGAAAGAGACCCAGTACTTC
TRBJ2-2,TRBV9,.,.,CASSAQGGDTGELFF,TGTGCCAGCAGCGCTCAGGGTGGGGACACCGGGGAGCTGTTTTTT
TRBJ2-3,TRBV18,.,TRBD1,CASSPRDRGTDTQYF,TGTGCCAGCTCACCTCGGGACAGAGGCACAGATACGCAGTATTTT